The 17 T cell receptor beta chains below come from one sample, sequenced in a study of T cell changes during pregnancy in multiple sclerosis. Using immunoSEQ multiplex PCR, the repertoire was profiled, and TCRdb retains in-frame clones only, with some absent. Among under 85,000 clones, 90% to 95% were seen once, and the ten largest hold over 0.25%. The specimen comprised CD4+ T cells from peripheral blood mononuclear cells, sampled in the third trimester of pregnancy. The receptors derive from a female donor in good health, enrolled as a control in a pregnancy study.

This sequence joins TRBV5-1 and TRBJ1-6, with a tentative D call TRBD1 (6 bases). Germline CDR1 and CDR2: SGHRS and YFSETQ. Trimming stripped 4 bases from V and 13 bases from J, with 12 bases between. The length of the CDR3 is 12 residues. This chain's CDR3 is CASSPQGVPLHF. In DNA, the CDR3 is TGCGCCAGCAGCCCACAGGGTGTGCCCCTCCACTTT.

The chain couples TRBV27 to TRBJ2-1; 8 nucleotides match TRBD2. Germline loops: CDR1 MNHEY, CDR2 SMNVEV (reference sequence). The CDR3 sequence is 15 residues long. V shed 3 bases and J 2 bases; nucleotides not matched to a gene: 3. This CDR3 reads CASSLTGGAYNEQFF. CDR3 in DNA: TGTGCCAGCAGTTTGACGGGGGGGGCCTACAATGAGCAGTTCTTC.

This rearrangement joins TRBV5-6 to TRBJ2-7, with TRBD1 matching over 8 bases. CDR3 length: 14 amino acids. Trimming took 3 bases from V and 3 from J; bases not matched to a gene: 5. Germline V gives CDR1 SGHDT, CDR2 YYEEEE. The CDR3 bases are TGTGCCAGCAGCTCCGGGACAGGAGTCTACGAGCAGTACTTC. Protein product: CASSSGTGVYEQYF.

The rearrangement links TRBV5-1 to TRBJ1-4; possibly TRBD1 for D (6 bases). The CDR3 loop spans 16 amino acids. CDR1 SGHRS and CDR2 YFSETQ come from the germline V gene. Trimming took 3 bases from V and 4 from J, leaving 16 bases between them. The CDR3 spells CASSSRFGQSNEKLFF. The CDR3 DNA sequence: TGCGCCAGCAGCTCCCGGTTCGGACAGAGTAATGAAAAACTGTTTTTT.

The rearrangement links TRBV11-3 to TRBJ1-1; 8 bases are a match to TRBD1. Losses at the gene ends were 6 bases for V and 1 base for J; bases not matched to a gene: 10. The CDR3 is 16 residues long. Germline V gene lookup returns CDR1 SGHNT and CDR2 YENEEA. The DNA of the CDR3 is TGTGCCAGCAGTAGATCCGGGACAGGAGCGAACACTGAAGCTTTCTTT. As protein: CASSRSGTGANTEAFF.

The chain is built from TRBV19 and TRBJ1-5; the match to TRBD1 covers 7 bases. Trimming cost V 4 bases and J 5 bases; bases outside gene matches: 8. CDR3 length: 15 amino acids. Per germline, CDR1 LNHDA and CDR2 SQIVND (reference sequence). This CDR3 is CASSRGTVNDQPQHF. Written as DNA, the CDR3 is TGTGCCAGTAGTAGGGGGACAGTTAACGATCAGCCCCAGCATTTT.

This chain links TRBV30 with TRBJ2-1; 8 nucleotides agree with TRBD2. The CDR3 is made up of 18 amino acids. Germline V lookup: CDR1 GTSNPN, CDR2 SVGIG (reference sequence). The junction had 18 bases not matched to a gene; V was cut back by 5 bases and J by 3 bases. The CDR3 DNA is TGTGCCTGGGGGAATACGGGGACTCGGGGGGGAAACTACAATGAGCAGTTCTTC. Translation gives CAWGNTGTRGGNYNEQFF.

This clone was counted between two and nine times. This chain joins TRBV19 and TRBJ2-1, with 9 nucleotides matching TRBD1. The CDR3 contains 14 residues. Germline V gene lookup returns CDR1 LNHDA and CDR2 SQIVND (reference sequence). The V segment lost 1 base and the J segment 15 bases; nucleotides outside the gene matches: 10. CDR3 residues: CASSIGNDGQGRFF. As DNA, the CDR3 is TGTGCCAGTAGTATAGGGAACGACGGACAGGGGCGGTTCTTC. The full variable domain, rest sourced from reference TRBV19 and TRBJ2-1, is DGGITQSPKYLFRKEGQNVTLSCEQNLNHDAMYWYRQDPGQGLRLIYYSQIVNDFQKGDIAEGYSVSREKKESFPLTVTSAQKNPTAFYLCASSIGNDGQGRFFGPGTRLTVL.

The chain has TRBV6-1 and TRBJ1-2; 9 nucleotides agree with TRBD1. The CDR3 length is 13 residues. The V gene's germline CDR1 is MNHNS and CDR2 SASEGT. Trimming took 4 bases from V and 7 from J; bases not matched to a gene: 4. The CDR3 bases are TGTGCCAGCAGTGCGTCACAGGGGGCTGGCTACACCTTC. Translating it yields CASSASQGAGYTF.

V is TRBV13 and J is TRBJ2-5; possibly TRBD2 for D (6 bases). In germline, CDR1 is PRHDT, CDR2 FYEKMQ (reference sequence). The CDR3 loop spans 13 amino acids. V dropped 5 bases and J dropped 5 bases, with 12 bases sitting between them. This CDR3 reads CASSRGLSETQYF. For the CDR3, the DNA is TGTGCCAGCAGCAGGGGACTTTCGGAGACCCAGTACTTC.

The chain joins TRBV5-6 to TRBJ1-1, with no clear D. Germline assignment: CDR1 SGHDT and CDR2 YYEEEE. The CDR3 is 13 residues long. V lost 5 bases and J lost 0, with 8 bases in between. The CDR3 protein is CASSRSVNTEAFF. CDR3 DNA sequence: TGTGCCAGCAGTCGGTCGGTGAACACTGAAGCTTTCTTT.

The chain uses TRBV29-1 and TRBJ2-3; possible D gene TRBD1, 6 bases. V was trimmed by 6 bases and J by 4 bases, leaving 11 bases between them. Germline CDR1 and CDR2: SQVTM and ANQGSEA. The CDR3 consists of 12 residues. Written as DNA, the CDR3 is TGCAGCGTCGAAACAGGGTCAGATACGCAGTATTTT. This encodes CSVETGSDTQYF.

The J gene is TRBJ2-1, the V gene TRBV20-1; the D is unclear. V was clipped by 6 bases and J by 10 bases, with 13 bases between them. Germline CDR1 reads DFQATT; CDR2 reads SNEGSKA (reference sequence). This CDR3 contains 11 residues. The CDR3 bases are TGCAGTGCCCCTGACCCGAGGGAGCAGTTCTTC. This translates into CSAPDPREQFF.

This chain joins TRBV11-2 and TRBJ1-4; D is ambiguous. CDR1 and CDR2 (germline): SGHAT, FQNNGV. The CDR3 is 15 amino acids. The ends were cut back, 3 bases at V and 2 bases at J, with 10 bases in the middle. Written as DNA, the CDR3 is TGTGCCAGCAGCTTGGATCGGAGGACTAATGAAAAACTGTTTTTT. As protein: CASSLDRRTNEKLFF.

The genes are TRBV7-8 and TRBJ2-7, with 8 bases aligning to TRBD2. The CDR3 length is 15 residues. V shed 4 bases, J shed 0 bases, and the junction held 5 bases outside the gene matches. Germline CDR1 SGHVS, CDR2 FQNEAQ. CDR3 DNA: TGTGCCAGCAGCTCAGCGGGGGCCTCCTCCTACGAGCAGTACTTC. Translated: CASSSAGASSYEQYF.

The genes are TRBV5-6 and TRBJ2-3, with D uncertain. CDR3 length equals 13 residues. V was trimmed by 4 bases and J by 4 bases, leaving 10 bases between them. Looked up from germline, CDR1 is SGHDT and CDR2 is YYEEEE. Here the CDR3 reads CASSIYMADTQYF. CDR3 sequence (DNA): TGTGCCAGCAGCATATACATGGCAGATACGCAGTATTTT.

The chain is built from TRBV7-2 and TRBJ2-5; 8 nucleotides match TRBD1. This CDR3 has 15 residues. V gave up 5 bases and J gave up 5 bases; unmatched junction bases: 10. Germline V gene sequence: CDR1 SGHTA, CDR2 FQGNSA. The CDR3 loop reads CASSLQGEREETQYF. As DNA, the CDR3 is TGTGCCAGCAGCCTACAGGGGGAGCGTGAGGAGACCCAGTACTTC.